Listed below are T cell receptor beta chains from one sample, sequenced in a study of CD8 T cells in Susac syndrome. TCRdb analysed the immunoSEQ multiplex PCR reads with MiXCR anew, one entry per CDR3 protein. The data contain under 200,000 distinct CDR3 sequences, about 91% of them singletons. The specimen sequenced was CD4+ T cells from PBMCs. The origin of the receptors is a human donor with Susac syndrome. Each CDR3 is given with its conserved first and last residue. A D gene is named only where the DNA matches it firmly. Rows give clone size only sometimes, using once, few, many, or a class for an expanded clone.

v_call,d_call,clone_size,j_call,cdr3_aa,cdr3_nt
TRBV11-2,NA,NA,TRBJ1-2,CASSSPRDGGAGHGYTF,TGTGCCAGCAGCTCCCCGAGGGATGGGGGGGCGGGTCATGGCTACACCTTC
TRBV20-1,NA,NA,TRBJ2-1,CSASRGGEQFF,TGCAGTGCTAGTCGTGGCGGTGAGCAGTTCTTC
TRBV20-1,NA,NA,TRBJ2-2,CSARPEWGGNTGELFF,TGCAGTGCTAGACCCGAATGGGGCGGAAACACCGGGGAGCTGTTTTTT
TRBV20-1,NA,NA,TRBJ2-4,CSARESPVTIQYF,TGCAGTGCTAGGGAGTCCCCCGTAACCATTCAGTACTTC
TRBV28,NA,NA,TRBJ1-5,CASSLGEGQPQHF,TGTGCCAGCAGTTTAGGGGAGGGGCAGCCCCAGCATTTT
TRBV6-1,TRBD1,NA,TRBJ1-1,CASSADRGTEAFF,TGTGCCAGCAGTGCGGACAGGGGCACTGAAGCTTTCTTT
TRBV10-2,TRBD1,NA,TRBJ1-2,CASRPGQGDSYGYTF,TGCGCCAGCAGACCCGGACAGGGGGATAGCTATGGCTACACCTTC
TRBV9,NA,NA,TRBJ2-2,CASSVSANTGELFF,TGTGCCAGCAGCGTTTCAGCGAACACCGGGGAGCTGTTTTTT
TRBV30,NA,NA,TRBJ1-2,CAWSFSGSYGYTF,TGTGCCTGGAGTTTTTCAGGGTCCTATGGCTACACCTTC
TRBV19,NA,NA,TRBJ2-2,CASIPGGTWNTGELFF,TGTGCCAGTATTCCTGGGGGGACTTGGAACACCGGGGAGCTGTTTTTT
TRBV24-1,NA,NA,TRBJ2-1,CATSDKNSNEQFF,TGTGCCACCAGTGATAAAAACAGCAATGAGCAGTTCTTC
TRBV11-2,NA,NA,TRBJ2-1,CASSLRRQSSYNEQFF,TGTGCCAGCAGCCTGAGGCGGCAGAGCTCCTACAATGAGCAGTTCTTC
TRBV3-1,NA,NA,TRBJ2-1,CASSQGASLEQFF,TGTGCCAGCAGCCAAGGGGCTAGCCTTGAGCAGTTCTTC
TRBV4-2,TRBD1,NA,TRBJ2-1,CASSLGQGATSGEQFF,TGTGCCAGCAGCCTCGGACAGGGGGCAACTAGCGGGGAGCAGTTCTTC
TRBV14,NA,NA,TRBJ1-2,CASNELGVGYTF,TGTGCCAGCAACGAACTGGGGGTCGGCTACACCTTC
TRBV7-6,TRBD2,NA,TRBJ2-3,CASSLFPSGNTDTQYF,TGTGCCAGCAGCTTATTCCCTAGCGGTAACACAGATACGCAGTATTTT
TRBV30,TRBD2,NA,TRBJ2-7,CAWRYASGKTSQQYF,TGTGCCTGGAGGTACGCTAGCGGGAAGACGTCGCAGCAGTACTTC
TRBV9,TRBD2,NA,TRBJ2-5,CASSVAAGVGETQYF,TGTGCCAGCAGCGTAGCGGCGGGAGTAGGGGAGACCCAGTACTTC
TRBV18,TRBD1,NA,TRBJ1-3,CASSPQGQTSGNTIYF,TGTGCCAGCTCACCGCAGGGACAGACCTCTGGAAACACCATATATTTT
TRBV28,NA,once,TRBJ2-3,CASSPPGTRRLGTQYF,TGTGCCAGCAGTCCTCCCGGGACAAGAAGGCTGGGTACGCAGTATTTT
TRBV6-2/TRBV6-3,NA,NA,TRBJ1-4,CASSSYGGQIEKLFF,TGTGCCAGCAGCTCCTACGGGGGGCAAATTGAAAAACTGTTTTTT
TRBV6-1,NA,NA,TRBJ2-7,CASSESPAGEQYF,TGTGCCAGCAGTGAATCTCCGGCCGGCGAGCAGTACTTC
TRBV29-1,NA,NA,TRBJ1-1,CSVEDTDRGTEAFF,TGCAGCGTTGAAGATACCGACCGAGGCACTGAAGCTTTCTTT
TRBV20-1,NA,once,TRBJ2-5,CSAAEKTQYF,TGCAGTGCTGCAGAGAAGACCCAGTACTTC
TRBV5-6,TRBD1,few,TRBJ1-6,CASSFQGVNSPLHF,TGTGCCAGCAGCTTTCAGGGGGTCAATTCACCCCTCCACTTT
TRBV7-6,NA,NA,TRBJ1-4,CASSLGAWQGGEKLFF,TGTGCCAGCAGCTTAGGGGCTTGGCAGGGTGGTGAAAAACTGTTTTTT
TRBV12-3/TRBV12-4,NA,NA,TRBJ2-7,CASTADLVYEQYF,TGTGCCAGCACCGCGGACCTCGTGTACGAGCAGTACTTC
TRBV12-3/TRBV12-4,TRBD2,NA,TRBJ2-5,CASSSGREVIETQYF,TGTGCCAGCAGTTCAGGGCGGGAGGTGATTGAGACCCAGTACTTC
TRBV11-2,TRBD1,NA,TRBJ2-7,CASSSGQGRRKQYF,TGTGCCAGCAGCTCAGGACAGGGCCGGAGGAAGCAGTACTTC
TRBV27,TRBD2,NA,TRBJ2-1,CASSSRPRRLAGRNEQFF,TGTGCCAGCAGTTCACGCCCCAGACGACTAGCGGGAAGGAATGAGCAGTTCTTC
TRBV6-4,TRBD1,NA,TRBJ2-7,CASSPGQGNSYEQYF,TGTGCCAGCAGCCCGGGACAGGGTAACTCCTACGAGCAGTACTTC
TRBV24-1,NA,once,TRBJ1-2,CATSENTGNGYTF,TGTGCCACCAGTGAGAATACAGGGAATGGCTACACCTTC
TRBV24-1,NA,NA,TRBJ2-3,CATFSESTDTQYF,TGTGCCACCTTCAGCGAGTCCACAGATACGCAGTATTTT
TRBV20-1,NA,NA,TRBJ2-3,CSARDFNRGTDTQYF,TGCAGTGCTAGAGACTTTAACCGCGGCACAGATACGCAGTATTTT
TRBV27,NA,once,TRBJ1-6,CASSLSIYVLPDNSPLHF,TGTGCCAGCAGTTTATCCATTTACGTTTTGCCCGATAATTCACCCCTCCACTTT
TRBV3-1,TRBD1,NA,TRBJ2-1,CASSHTGTGGLYNEQFF,TGTGCCAGCAGCCATACCGGGACAGGGGGCTTATACAATGAGCAGTTCTTC
TRBV5-4,NA,NA,TRBJ2-5,CASSLGANGFQETQYF,TGTGCCAGCAGCTTGGGGGCAAATGGATTTCAAGAGACCCAGTACTTC
TRBV2,NA,NA,TRBJ1-1,CASRSQWNTEAFF,TGTGCCAGCAGATCCCAATGGAACACTGAAGCTTTCTTT
TRBV28,NA,NA,TRBJ2-1,CASSLPGNNEQFF,TGTGCCAGCAGTTTGCCGGGAAACAATGAGCAGTTCTTC
TRBV9,NA,NA,TRBJ1-2,CASSNNEGHFRGYTF,TGTGCCAGCAGCAATAACGAGGGACATTTTAGGGGCTACACCTTC
TRBV20-1,NA,NA,TRBJ1-6,CSAGGGRGNNSPLHF,TGCAGTGCCGGGGGAGGCAGGGGCAATAATTCACCCCTCCACTTT
TRBV15,NA,once,TRBJ2-5,CATSRDLQPAETQYF,TGTGCCACCAGCAGAGATCTACAGCCTGCGGAGACCCAGTACTTC
TRBV15,NA,once,TRBJ2-5,CATSRVVGMETQYF,TGTGCCACCAGCAGAGTAGTTGGGATGGAGACCCAGTACTTC
TRBV30,NA,NA,TRBJ1-2,CAWSIYNYGYTF,TGTGCCTGGAGTATCTATAACTATGGCTACACCTTC
TRBV24-1,TRBD2,few,TRBJ2-3,CATSDPSGSTDTQYF,TGTGCCACCAGTGATCCTAGCGGGAGCACAGATACGCAGTATTTT
TRBV14,TRBD1,NA,TRBJ1-2,CASSQEMDRGHANYGYTF,TGTGCCAGCAGCCAAGAAATGGACAGGGGACATGCTAACTATGGCTACACCTTC
TRBV6-5,TRBD1,NA,TRBJ1-2,CASSYRWTGGGYTF,TGTGCCAGCAGTTATAGGTGGACAGGGGGTGGCTACACCTTC
TRBV20-1,NA,NA,TRBJ1-1,CSASPTERVAFF,TGCAGTGCTTCACCCACAGAAAGGGTCGCTTTCTTT
TRBV4-2,NA,NA,TRBJ2-1,CASSPVDRPRTNEQFF,TGTGCCAGCAGCCCCGTGGACAGACCTCGTACCAATGAGCAGTTCTTC
TRBV3-1,NA,once,TRBJ2-2,CASSQDQGARELFF,TGTGCCAGCAGCCAAGATCAAGGTGCCCGGGAGCTGTTTTTT
TRBV18,NA,NA,TRBJ2-3,CASSPASGNTDTQYF,TGTGCCAGCTCACCAGCTAGTGGGAACACAGATACGCAGTATTTT
TRBV20-1,TRBD1,NA,TRBJ1-5,CSAGQGQGIGPQHF,TGCAGTGCTGGTCAGGGACAGGGGATAGGACCCCAGCATTTT
TRBV19,NA,NA,TRBJ2-2,CASSLGHPTGELFF,TGTGCCAGTAGTCTTGGACACCCCACCGGGGAGCTGTTTTTT
TRBV5-6,NA,NA,TRBJ1-4,CASKNGGISGEKLFF,TGTGCCAGTAAAAATGGGGGGATCAGCGGAGAAAAACTGTTTTTT
TRBV20-1,TRBD2,NA,TRBJ2-5,CSAGTSGSGETQYF,TGCAGTGCTGGGACTAGCGGGAGTGGTGAGACCCAGTACTTC
TRBV18,TRBD2,NA,TRBJ2-2,CASSRSSGNTGELFF,TGTGCCAGCTCACGGTCTAGCGGGAACACCGGGGAGCTGTTTTTT
TRBV27,TRBD1,NA,TRBJ1-1,CASSLADRGEAFF,TGTGCCAGCAGTTTAGCGGACAGGGGTGAAGCTTTCTTT